This passage covers 21 T cell receptor beta chains from one sample sequenced in a study of T cell changes during pregnancy in multiple sclerosis. Profiled with immunoSEQ multiplex PCR; TCRdb holds only in-frame clones, not every one. The table lists tens of thousands of clones, 94% of them singletons. Sequenced material: CD4+ T cells from peripheral blood mononuclear cells, taken in the second trimester of pregnancy. These receptors came from a female donor with multiple sclerosis, enrolled in a pregnancy study.

The count of this clone is one. The V gene is TRBV28, the J gene TRBJ1-2; no definite D call. V lost 3 bases and J lost 4, with 12 bases in between. Germline V lookup: CDR1 MDHEN, CDR2 SYDVKM. This CDR3 contains 14 residues. The CDR3 nucleotides read TGTGCCAGCAGTTTGAACCGCCTCGGCTATGGCTACACCTTC. Residues: CASSLNRLGYGYTF.

The chain employs TRBV5-1 and TRBJ2-7, with D tentatively TRBD1 (5 bases). The CDR3 loop spans 16 amino acids. The ends were cut back, 4 bases at V and 3 bases at J, with 20 bases in the middle. In germline, CDR1 is SGHRS, CDR2 YFSETQ. The CDR3 here is CASSPRVGQGLYEQYF. CDR3 nucleotide sequence: TGCGCCAGCAGCCCCCGGGTAGGGCAGGGTCTCTACGAGCAGTACTTC.

V is TRBV6-1 and J is TRBJ2-3; D gene ambiguous. CDR3 length: 13 residues. Germline V gene data show CDR1 as MNHNS and CDR2 as SASEGT. The ends were cut back, 3 bases at V and 4 bases at J, with 8 bases in the middle. The CDR3 region has the DNA TGTGCCAGCAGTGATACCAGCGCAGATACGCAGTATTTT. Protein sequence: CASSDTSADTQYF.

The CDR3 coding sequence is TGTGCCAGCAGCTTGGACAGGGGTCGATATAATGAAAAACTGTTTTTT. This gives the protein CASSLDRGRYNEKLFF. The V gene is TRBV5-5, the J gene TRBJ1-4; TRBD1 aligns across 7 bases. Germline CDR1 SGHKS, CDR2 YYEKEE (reference sequence). The CDR3 extends over 16 amino acids. With 0 bases clipped from V and 4 bases from J, the junction kept 6 bases outside the gene matches.

The chain couples TRBV6-1 to TRBJ1-6; possible D gene TRBD1, 5 bases. The V end was cut by 3 bases, the J end by 12 bases, with 12 bases between. This CDR3 is built from 13 residues. Germline values: CDR1 MNHNS, CDR2 SASEGT. The CDR3 bases are TGTGCCAGCAGTGAGGGGGGGGTGAAACCCCTCCACTTT. Protein product: CASSEGGVKPLHF.

This clone has only one observation. This chain joins TRBV19 and TRBJ1-2, with a possible D match to TRBD1 (6 bases). V lost 10 bases to trimming and J lost 1 base, with 19 bases between them. CDR1 is LNHDA and CDR2 is SQIVND in the germline V gene (reference sequence). There are 15 residues in the CDR3. In DNA form, the CDR3 reads TGTGCCACTCGACAGGCCAATCTTCTTAACTATGGCTACACCTTC. Translating it yields CATRQANLLNYGYTF. The variable domain in full, with the rest retrieved from reference TRBV19 and TRBJ1-2, is DGGITQSPKYLFRKEGQNVTLSCEQNLNHDAMYWYRQDPGQGLRLIYYSQIVNDFQKGDIAEGYSVSREKKESFPLTVTSAQKNPTAFYLCATRQANLLNYGYTFGSGTRLTVV.

The chain recombines TRBV7-2 with TRBJ1-6; tentative D call: TRBD1 (5 bases). The CDR3 consists of 13 residues. Deletions cut 10 bases from V and 9 bases from J, with 16 bases between. Germline V gives CDR1 SGHTA, CDR2 FQGNSA. CDR3 sequence: CATSEGRGSPLHF. CDR3 DNA sequence: TGTGCCACTTCGGAGGGGCGAGGTTCACCCCTCCACTTT. The full variable domain, completed using reference TRBV7-2 and TRBJ1-6, is GAGVSQSPSNKVTEKGKDVELRCDPISGHTALYWYRQSLGQGLEFLIYFQGNSAPDKSGLPSDRFSAERTGGSVSTLTIQRTQQEDSAVYLCATSEGRGSPLHFGNGTRLTVT.

This chain uses TRBV7-2 with TRBJ2-7, with a weak D call TRBD2 (6 bases). The CDR3 runs 17 residues. V was clipped by 4 bases and J by 3 bases, with 22 bases between them. The V gene's germline CDR1 is SGHTA and CDR2 FQGNSA. CDR3 nucleotides: TGTGCCAGCAGCTCAGATCCCCCGGACTACTGGTACTACGAGCAGTACTTC. Translating gives CASSSDPPDYWYYEQYF.

The rearrangement joins TRBV10-3 to TRBJ2-1; D unclear. V lost 1 base to trimming and J lost 6 bases, with 7 bases between them. The CDR3 consists of 13 residues. Germline CDR1 and CDR2: ENHRY and SYGVKD. In DNA, the CDR3 is TGTGCCATCAGTGAGTACTTAATCAATGAGCAGTTCTTC. This gives the protein CAISEYLINEQFF.

The chain joins TRBV30 to TRBJ2-1; 12 positions match TRBD2. With 8 bases clipped from V and 8 bases from J, the junction kept 10 bases outside the gene matches. The germline V gene encodes CDR1 GTSNPN and CDR2 SVGIG (reference sequence). The CDR3 consists of 14 residues. CDR3 protein: CARSGLAGSYEQFF. CDR3 nucleotides: TGTGCCCGGTCCGGACTAGCGGGGTCCTATGAGCAGTTCTTC.

V usage is TRBV6-5 and J usage is TRBJ2-2; 8 nucleotides agree with TRBD2. Unmatched junction bases numbered 11, after V lost 10 bases and J lost 7 bases. Germline CDR1 is MNHEY and CDR2 is SVGAGI. The CDR3 loop spans 14 amino acids. The CDR3 region is CATLAGRVNGELFF. CDR3 in DNA: TGTGCCACCCTCGCCGGGAGGGTTAACGGGGAGCTGTTTTTT.

V and J are TRBV5-8 and TRBJ2-2; D may be TRBD1 (5 bases). Trimming took off 0 bases at V and 4 bases at J, with 7 bases between the two ends. The germline V gene has CDR1 SGHTS and CDR2 YDEGEE. The CDR3 loop spans 14 amino acids. The CDR3 sequence: CASSLGQITGELFF. The CDR3 DNA sequence: TGTGCCAGCAGCTTGGGACAGATCACCGGGGAGCTGTTTTTT.

The genes are TRBV2 and TRBJ2-1, with 12 bases matching TRBD2. The junction had 7 bases not matched to a gene; V was cut back by 6 bases and J by 1 base. Germline V gene sequence: CDR1 SNHLY, CDR2 FYNNEI. The CDR3 length is 17 residues. The CDR3 DNA reads TGTGCCAGCAGGGGGACGACTAGCGGGAGTTCCTACAATGAGCAGTTCTTC. Translating gives CASRGTTSGSSYNEQFF.

The sample holds one count of this clone. The rearrangement links TRBV29-1 to TRBJ2-1; TRBD2 is a possible D gene (5 bases). The CDR3 has 13 residues. Looked up from germline, CDR1 is SQVTM and CDR2 is ANQGSEA. V was shortened by 5 bases and J by 6 bases, with 14 bases between the two germline ends. Written as DNA, the CDR3 is TGCAGCGTTTCAGCGGAGGTTCCCAATGAGCAGTTCTTC. This sequence encodes CSVSAEVPNEQFF.

The chain recombines TRBV20-1 with TRBJ1-1; D not certain. Germline V CDR1 and CDR2: DFQATT, SNEGSKA (reference sequence). Trimming took 3 bases from V and 6 from J, leaving 8 bases between them. The CDR3 length is 11 residues. CDR3 sequence reads: CSASKRSEAFF. The DNA of the CDR3 is TGCAGTGCTAGTAAGCGCTCTGAAGCTTTCTTT.

This chain connects TRBV7-9 to TRBJ2-7; TRBD1 matches 8 bases. Trimming at V came to 4 bases and at J to 3 bases, leaving 5 bases not matched to a gene. Looked up from germline, CDR1 is SEHNR and CDR2 is FQNEAQ (reference sequence). The CDR3 is 14 amino acids. CDR3 nucleotides: TGTGCCAGCAGCTCCGGACAGGGAGGCTACGAGCAGTACTTC. Its translation: CASSSGQGGYEQYF.

This clone was found once. This chain connects TRBV19 to TRBJ2-3, with D possibly matching TRBD1 (6 bases). The CDR3 is 15 amino acids. Germline V CDR1 and CDR2: LNHDA, SQIVND (reference sequence). Trimming took 6 bases from V and 8 from J, leaving 21 bases between them. The CDR3 loop is CASSRTRWDIGTQYF. CDR3 DNA: TGTGCCAGTAGCCGCACTAGGTGGGACATAGGTACGCAGTATTTT.

This chain uses TRBV2 with TRBJ2-1; D not certain. Between the trimmed V and J ends, which lost 3 bases and 11 bases, there was a span of 11 bases. The CDR3 has 12 amino acids. Germline loops: CDR1 SNHLY, CDR2 FYNNEI. In DNA form, the CDR3 reads TGTGCCAGCAGTGATGGAGTTGTGAAGCAGTTCTTC. It is translated as CASSDGVVKQFF.

The chain carries TRBV9 and TRBJ2-5; 8 nucleotides agree with TRBD1. CDR1 is SGDLS, CDR2 YYNGEE, per germline. V lost 3 bases, J lost 5 bases, and 6 bases stayed unmatched. This CDR3 region has 14 residues. The CDR3 DNA sequence: TGTGCCAGCAGCGCCCGACAGGGGATGGAGACCCAGTACTTC. Translated, it gives CASSARQGMETQYF.

The J gene is TRBJ2-4, the V gene TRBV10-3, with D possibly being TRBD1 (5 bases). Germline-derived CDR1 and CDR2 are ENHRY and SYGVKD. Trimming cost V 3 bases and J 0 bases, with 12 bases left between them. The CDR3 length is 16 residues. CDR3 sequence: CAISEGHLLAKNIQYF. In DNA, the CDR3 is TGTGCCATCAGTGAAGGACATCTTCTAGCCAAAAACATTCAGTACTTC.

DNA of the CDR3: TGCGCCAGCAGCTTGCCACAAGACAGCACCGGGGAGCTGTTTTTT. It is translated as CASSLPQDSTGELFF. The genes are TRBV5-1 and TRBJ2-2; TRBD1 might be the D (5 bases). Germline CDR1 is SGHRS and CDR2 is YFSETQ. V was shortened by 1 base and J by 4 bases, with 11 bases between the two germline ends. The CDR3 extends over 15 amino acids.